A single sample is the source of the 10 T cell receptor beta chains below, sequenced in a study of shared clonotypes between healthy human individuals. Only in-frame clones appear in the TCRdb table, and some are missing; sequencing was by immunoSEQ multiplex PCR. The data contain about 2 million clones, approximately 94% of them singletons. Terminally differentiated effector memory CD45RA+ cells were excluded by CCR7 positive selection of CD45RO-negative cells. What was sequenced was naive CD8+ T cells sorted from blood. The origin of the receptors is a man between 18 and 35 years old in good health.

The chain has TRBV5-6 and TRBJ2-7; no clear D gene. Trimming took 0 bases from V and 4 from J, leaving 8 bases between them. Looked up from germline, CDR1 is SGHDT and CDR2 is YYEEEE. This CDR3 region has 13 residues. CDR3 sequence: CASSLARTYEQYF. In DNA, the CDR3 is TGTGCCAGCAGCTTGGCCAGAACGTACGAGCAGTACTTC.

This clone came up a few times. This chain connects TRBV27 to TRBJ1-6, with 7 bases aligning to TRBD1. Per germline, CDR1 MNHEY and CDR2 SMNVEV (reference sequence). The CDR3 is 15 amino acids. Trimming at V came to 6 bases and at J to 5 bases, leaving 7 bases not matched to a gene. CDR3 DNA sequence: TGTGCCAGCAGCATGACAGGGCTAAATAATTCACCCCTCCACTTT. As protein: CASSMTGLNNSPLHF.

The CDR3 DNA is TGTGCCAGCAGCCCCGGGACAGGGACCTACGAGCAGTACTTC. Amino acids: CASSPGTGTYEQYF. V gene TRBV14 combines with J gene TRBJ2-7; TRBD1 aligns across 9 bases. Trimming at V came to 4 bases and at J to 2 bases, leaving 3 bases not matched to a gene. The CDR3 is made up of 14 amino acids. From germline, CDR1 is SGHDN and CDR2 FVKESK.

Points on this clone: The sample contains more than one DNA sequence encoding this CDR3. This chain connects TRBV6-5 to TRBJ2-1; D ambiguous. The CDR3 runs to 13 residues. V dropped 0 bases and J dropped 9 bases, with 9 bases sitting between them. Germline lookup yields CDR1 MNHEY and CDR2 SVGAGI. The CDR3 here is CASSYSGVGEQFF. In DNA form, the CDR3 reads TGTGCCAGCAGTTACTCTGGGGTAGGTGAGCAGTTCTTC.

The chain joins TRBV14 to TRBJ2-7, with D possibly matching TRBD2 (5 bases). V lost 0 bases, J lost 3 bases, and 12 bases lay in between. CDR1 SGHDN and CDR2 FVKESK come from the germline V gene. The CDR3 has 15 residues. The CDR3 protein is CASSQDMGTSYEQYF. CDR3 coding DNA: TGTGCCAGCAGCCAAGACATGGGAACTAGCTACGAGCAGTACTTC. Based on the CDR3 plus reference TRBV14 and TRBJ2-7, the full variable domain is EAGVTQFPSHSVIEKGQTVTLRCDPISGHDNLYWYRRVMGKEIKFLLHFVKESKQDESGMPNNRFLAERTGGTYSTLKVQPAELEDSGVYFCASSQDMGTSYEQYFGPGTRLTVT.

The V call is TRBV30, the J call TRBJ2-1, with 9 bases lining up with TRBD2. V shed 6 bases, J shed 8 bases, and the junction held 11 bases outside the gene matches. Germline lookup yields CDR1 GTSNPN and CDR2 SVGIG (reference sequence). The CDR3 consists of 14 residues. In DNA form, the CDR3 reads TGTGCCTGCATTATAGCGGGAGTCGGAGATGAGCAGTTCTTC. This codes for CACIIAGVGDEQFF.

V usage is TRBV15 and J usage is TRBJ2-1; a weak D match, TRBD2 (6 bases). Trimming shortened V by 8 bases and J by 14 bases, and 19 bases separated the two germline ends. Germline lookup yields CDR1 LNHNV and CDR2 YYDKDF (reference sequence). The CDR3 spans 12 residues. The chain's CDR3 is CATSRGTEPEFF. The CDR3 DNA reads TGTGCCACCTCCCGGGGGACCGAACCGGAGTTCTTC.

The rearrangement links TRBV5-4 to TRBJ2-7; D gene ambiguous. The CDR3 covers 14 residues. V gave up 3 bases and J gave up 6 bases, with 16 bases separating them. Germline CDR1 reads SGHNT; CDR2 reads YYREEE (reference sequence). CDR3 residues: CASSWSADPSEQYF. CDR3 nucleotides: TGTGCCAGCAGCTGGTCCGCTGACCCTTCCGAGCAGTACTTC.

V usage is TRBV11-3 and J usage is TRBJ2-7; D is undetermined. Germline V gives CDR1 SGHNT, CDR2 YENEEA. This CDR3 is 14 amino acids long. Trimming shortened V by 0 bases and J by 0 bases, and 6 bases separated the two germline ends. Here the CDR3 reads CASSLEASSYEQYF. Written as DNA, the CDR3 is TGTGCCAGCAGCTTAGAAGCCAGCTCCTACGAGCAGTACTTC.

This clone appeared a single time. The sample carries other DNA sequences with the same CDR3. The rearrangement uses TRBV28 and TRBJ1-1, with 7 bases aligning to TRBD1. Germline V gene sequence: CDR1 MDHEN, CDR2 SYDVKM. The trim removed 6 bases at V and 0 bases at J, leaving 4 bases unmatched. This CDR3 has 14 amino acids. CDR3 DNA sequence: TGTGCCAGCAGAGAGACAGGGTTGAACACTGAAGCTTTCTTT. It specifies CASRETGLNTEAFF.